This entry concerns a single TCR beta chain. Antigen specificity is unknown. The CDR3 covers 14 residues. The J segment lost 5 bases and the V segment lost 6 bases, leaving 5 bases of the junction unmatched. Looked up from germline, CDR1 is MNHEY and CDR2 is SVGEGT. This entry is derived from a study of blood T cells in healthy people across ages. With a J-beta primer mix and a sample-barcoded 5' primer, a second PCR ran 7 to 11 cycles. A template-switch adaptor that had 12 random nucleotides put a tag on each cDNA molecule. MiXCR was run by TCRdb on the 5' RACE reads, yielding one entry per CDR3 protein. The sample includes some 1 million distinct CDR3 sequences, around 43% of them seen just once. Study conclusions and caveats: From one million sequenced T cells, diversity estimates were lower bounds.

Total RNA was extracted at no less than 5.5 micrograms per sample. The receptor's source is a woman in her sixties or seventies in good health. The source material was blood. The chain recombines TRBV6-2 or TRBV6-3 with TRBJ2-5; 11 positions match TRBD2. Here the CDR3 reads CASRPSGRCETQYF. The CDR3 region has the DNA TGTGCCAGCAGGCCTAGCGGGAGGTGTGAGACCCAGTACTTC.